Following are 9 T cell receptor beta chains from one sample sequenced in a study of cytotoxic CD8 clonotypes in ibrutinib-treated CLL. Some clones are missing from TCRdb's copy, which holds only in-frame ones; the method was immunoSEQ multiplex PCR. The sample lists around 40,000 clones; about three quarters were seen once. This sample comprised PBMCs, obtained at disease progression, from a patient treated with ibrutinib. All receptors derive from a human donor with chronic lymphocytic leukemia.

The chain is built from TRBV19 and TRBJ1-4; no reliable D call. CDR3 length: 13 residues. Germline V gene lookup returns CDR1 LNHDA and CDR2 SQIVND (reference sequence). V lost 5 bases, J lost 3 bases, and 7 bases lay in between. This chain's CDR3 is CASSGPPNEKLFF. CDR3 DNA sequence: TGTGCCAGTAGTGGGCCACCTAATGAAAAACTGTTTTTT. Full variable domain (rest looked up from reference TRBV19 and TRBJ1-4): DGGITQSPKYLFRKEGQNVTLSCEQNLNHDAMYWYRQDPGQGLRLIYYSQIVNDFQKGDIAEGYSVSREKKESFPLTVTSAQKNPTAFYLCASSGPPNEKLFFGSGTQLSVL.

This chain joins TRBV5-6 and TRBJ2-1; TRBD2 matches 9 bases. The germline CDR1 and CDR2 sequences are SGHDT and YYEEEE. This CDR3 has 17 residues. Trimming cost V 4 bases and J 4 bases; bases outside gene matches: 12. CDR3 sequence reads: CASSHWVGSGGYNEQFF. The CDR3 DNA is TGTGCCAGCAGCCATTGGGTCGGTAGCGGGGGATACAATGAGCAGTTCTTC.

In DNA form, the CDR3 reads TGTGCTAGTGGTTTGGTACCCTCCAGGGGTGACTATGGCTACACCTTC. Residues: CASGLVPSRGDYGYTF. The chain links TRBV12-5 to TRBJ1-2, with D possibly matching TRBD1 (6 bases). The germline CDR1 and CDR2 sequences are LGHNT and FRNRAP. CDR3 length: 16 residues. V was cut by 0 bases and J by 3 bases, with 14 bases left in between.

This sequence joins TRBV6-5 and TRBJ2-7; 7 nucleotides agree with TRBD1. Trimming took 0 bases from V and 3 from J; bases not matched to a gene: 8. This CDR3 region has 16 residues. The germline CDR1 and CDR2 sequences are MNHEY and SVGAGI. The CDR3 DNA sequence: TGTGCCAGCAGTTACTCCTCCGGACAGGTCCACTACGAGCAGTACTTC. Translating gives CASSYSSGQVHYEQYF.

The CDR3 region has the DNA TGTGCCAGCAGTGGAGACAAACTCACCGGGGAGCTGTTTTTT. Translating gives CASSGDKLTGELFF. This chain links TRBV2 with TRBJ2-2; D remains unclear. Germline V CDR1 and CDR2: SNHLY, FYNNEI. The CDR3 runs to 14 residues. The ends were cut back, 4 bases at V and 4 bases at J, with 10 bases in the middle. Together with reference TRBV2 and TRBJ2-2, the CDR3 gives the full variable domain: EPEVTQTPSHQVTQMGQEVILRCVPISNHLYFYWYRQILGQKVEFLVSFYNNEISEKSEIFDDQFSVERPDGSNFTLKIRSTKLEDSAMYFCASSGDKLTGELFFGEGSRLTVL.

This sequence joins TRBV11-2 and TRBJ2-7; 10 bases fit TRBD2. This CDR3 spans 15 amino acids. The V segment lost 3 bases and the J segment 3 bases; nucleotides outside the gene matches: 5. The germline V gene has CDR1 SGHAT and CDR2 FQNNGV. CDR3 DNA: TGTGCCAGCAGCTTGCGGGGACTAGCGATCTACGAGCAGTACTTC. Translation gives CASSLRGLAIYEQYF.

V is TRBV9 and J is TRBJ2-2; 8 bases are a match to TRBD2. The length of the CDR3 is 16 residues. V lost 0 bases to trimming and J lost 5 bases; unmatched junction nucleotides: 6. Germline V gene sequence: CDR1 SGDLS, CDR2 YYNGEE. This CDR3 reads CASSVASGRGTGELFF. CDR3 bases: TGTGCCAGCAGCGTAGCGAGCGGGAGAGGGACCGGGGAGCTGTTTTTT.

This clone was counted only a few times. The genes are TRBV6-1 and TRBJ2-1; D is unresolved. Deletions cut 6 bases from V and 3 bases from J, with 9 bases between. The CDR3 is made up of 13 amino acids. CDR1 is MNHNS, CDR2 SASEGT, per germline. The CDR3 DNA reads TGTGCCAGCAGGCCACTTAGCTACAATGAGCAGTTCTTC. Protein: CASRPLSYNEQFF.

The rearrangement uses TRBV6-1 and TRBJ1-3; D ambiguous. CDR3 size: 14 residues. Germline values: CDR1 MNHNS, CDR2 SASEGT. V was shortened by 4 bases and J by 3 bases, with 10 bases between the two germline ends. This chain's CDR3 is CASSGRGDGNTIYF. In nucleotides, the CDR3 is TGTGCCAGCAGTGGACGCGGGGATGGAAACACCATATATTTT.